This paragraph covers one T cell receptor beta chain sequence. Its antigen is not known. This record belongs to a study of T cells after yellow fever vaccination. Study-level points and caveats: Boosting was followed by the reappearance of most primary-vaccination clones (roughly 95% CD4, about 90% CD8).

TCRdb re-called the 5' RACE reads through MiXCR, storing one row per CDR3 protein. The table shows 450,000 to 550,000 distinct CDR3 sequences, with roughly 19% occurring only once. This CDR3 comprises 15 residues. Germline-derived CDR1 and CDR2 are LGHDT and YNNKEL (reference sequence). With 5 bases removed from V and 6 bases from J, the gap between germline ends came to 17 bases. The sequencing used PBMCs, collected 15 days after the yellow fever booster vaccination. The receptor's source is a man aged 30 to 45 who received the YFV17D yellow fever vaccine. The rearrangement links TRBV3-1 to TRBJ2-1; either TRBD1 or TRBD2 may supply D (5 bases each). CDR3 amino acids: CASSAGIRDGNEQFF. The CDR3 bases are TGTGCCAGCAGCGCAGGGATAAGGGACGGCAATGAGCAGTTCTTC.